The 16 T cell receptor beta chains below all came from one sample that was sequenced in a study of human T cells and chemical hapten exposure. Time point described: patch test 1, 2 weeks after DPC sensitization. The treatment: therapeutic diphenylcyclopropenone sensitization with weekly scalp DPC. TCRdb processed the RACE reads anew with MiXCR; each CDR3 protein has one entry. The data show approximately 80,000 distinct CDR3 sequences, under 9% seen once. This specimen was whole blood, taken in connection with sensitization to the hapten diphenylcyclopropenone (DPC). The source is a woman aged 25 to 39 with alopecia areata. Some clones in this sample may be carry-over from other donors' samples.

This clonotype was counted only a few times. The V gene is TRBV5-1, the J gene TRBJ1-4, with TRBD1 matching 8 bases. The CDR3 is 17 residues long. The germline V gene has CDR1 SGHRS and CDR2 YFSETQ. V trimming: 0 bases; J trimming: 0 bases; junction bases outside the gene matches: 4. The CDR3: CASSLGTTGATNEKLFF. The CDR3 DNA follows: TGCGCCAGCAGCTTGGGGACGACAGGGGCAACTAATGAAAAACTGTTTTTT.

This clonotype was detected a few times. The V gene is TRBV12-3 or TRBV12-4, the J gene TRBJ2-5; TRBD2 is a possible D gene (7 bases). Trimming stripped 1 base from V and 5 bases from J, with 14 bases between. The CDR3 has 15 residues. CDR3 residues: CASSLGFGGPETQYF. The CDR3 DNA is TGTGCCAGCAGTTTAGGTTTCGGGGGGCCGGAGACCCAGTACTTC.

A few counts support this clonotype. The chain uses TRBV12-3 or TRBV12-4 and TRBJ2-3; 13 nucleotides line up with TRBD2. The V segment lost 4 bases and the J segment 2 bases; nucleotides outside the gene matches: 3. The CDR3 sequence is 16 residues long. CDR3 residues: CASSWGLAGHTDTQYF. The DNA for the CDR3 is TGTGCCAGCAGTTGGGGACTAGCGGGGCACACAGATACGCAGTATTTT.

This sequence joins TRBV9 and TRBJ1-5, with D uncertain. Germline V CDR1 and CDR2: SGDLS, YYNGEE. The V gene lost 3 bases and the J gene lost 2 bases, with 6 bases spanning the gap. The CDR3 consists of 13 residues. The CDR3 is CASSAVGNQPQHF. The CDR3, as DNA: TGTGCCAGCAGCGCTGTGGGCAATCAGCCCCAGCATTTT. Using reference TRBV9 and TRBJ1-5 for the parts outside the CDR3, the full variable domain is DSGVTQTPKHLITATGQRVTLRCSPRSGDLSVYWYQQSLDQGLQFLIQYYNGEERAKGNILERFSAQQFPDLHSELNLSSLELGDSALYFCASSAVGNQPQHFGDGTRLSIL.

This clonotype was seen repeatedly, ten times or more. This chain links TRBV10-2 with TRBJ1-1, with a tentative D call TRBD1 (5 bases). Germline V gene lookup returns CDR1 WSHSY and CDR2 SAAADI. V was cut by 5 bases and J by 5 bases, with 12 bases left in between. CDR3 size: 13 residues. In DNA, the CDR3 is TGCGCCAGCAGTAGGGGAATAGGTACTGAAGCTTTCTTT. Translating it yields CASSRGIGTEAFF.

At least ten counts were recorded for this clonotype. V is TRBV7-2 and J is TRBJ1-2; 12 bases align to TRBD1. The CDR3 loop spans 14 amino acids. With 3 bases clipped from V and 6 bases from J, the junction kept 2 bases outside the gene matches. Germline values: CDR1 SGHTA, CDR2 FQGNSA. The CDR3 spells CASSLGQGANGYTF. CDR3 sequence (DNA): TGTGCCAGCAGCTTGGGACAGGGGGCTAATGGCTACACCTTC.

This clonotype was counted at least ten times. The chain is built from TRBV6-1 and TRBJ2-7; D is undetermined. This CDR3 is built from 13 residues. Looked up from germline, CDR1 is MNHNS and CDR2 is SASEGT. V was cut by 1 base and J by 0 bases, with 4 bases left in between. The CDR3 DNA reads TGTGCCAGCAGTGAAGGACCCTCCTACGAGCAGTACTTC. Its translation: CASSEGPSYEQYF.

The chain combines TRBV13 with TRBJ1-1, with TRBD1 identical over 8 bases. In germline, CDR1 is PRHDT, CDR2 FYEKMQ (reference sequence). The trim removed 6 bases at V and 4 bases at J, leaving 7 bases unmatched. The CDR3 is made up of 14 amino acids. The chain's CDR3 is CASRRTGGRTEAFF. The CDR3 region has the DNA TGTGCCAGCAGGCGAACAGGGGGGCGCACTGAAGCTTTCTTT.

This chain connects TRBV9 to TRBJ2-7; D may match TRBD1 or TRBD2 (5 bases each). Germline CDR1 and CDR2: SGDLS and YYNGEE. This CDR3 comprises 13 residues. CDR3 region: CARSAGSSYEQYF. In DNA, the CDR3 is TGTGCTCGCTCGGCAGGGAGCTCCTACGAGCAGTACTTC.

V usage is TRBV12-3 or TRBV12-4 and J usage is TRBJ1-4; TRBD1 aligns across 8 bases. The CDR3 runs 15 residues. V was pared by 7 bases and J by 7 bases, with 11 bases of the junction left unmatched. The CDR3 nucleotides read TGTGCCAGCACCCTCATGGACAGGGCGGGTGAAAAACTGTTTTTT. Residues: CASTLMDRAGEKLFF.

The sample holds many counts of this clonotype. V is TRBV7-9 and J is TRBJ2-6, with D unresolved. Trimming stripped 5 bases from V and 0 bases from J, with 11 bases between. CDR1 and CDR2 from the germline V gene are SEHNR and FQNEAQ (reference sequence). There are 16 residues in the CDR3. The CDR3 protein is CASSPGWGSGANVLTF. CDR3 nucleotide sequence: TGTGCCAGCAGCCCCGGATGGGGCTCTGGGGCCAACGTCCTGACTTTC.

The CDR3 is CASSFDGQIYGYTF. In DNA form, the CDR3 reads TGCGCCAGCAGCTTTGACGGACAGATCTATGGCTACACCTTC. V and J are TRBV5-1 and TRBJ1-2, with D maybe TRBD1 (6 bases). The V end was cut by 2 bases, the J end by 4 bases, with 12 bases between. The V gene's germline CDR1 is SGHRS and CDR2 YFSETQ. The CDR3 has 14 amino acids.

With respect to this clonotype: An end of the junction does not agree with germline; a read error may underlie this. The chain joins TRBV5-1 to TRBJ2-3, with TRBD1 matching 8 bases. The CDR3 runs to 14 residues. In germline, CDR1 is SGHRS, CDR2 YFSETQ. CDR3 residues: CVSSVRQGTDTQYF. The CDR3 coding sequence is TGCGTCAGCAGCGTGAGACAGGGGACAGATACGCAGTATTTT.

This clonotype occurred many times. V gene TRBV3-1 combines with J gene TRBJ1-3; no firm D call. Trimming took off 1 base at V and 0 bases at J, with 16 bases between the two ends. The CDR3 is made up of 18 amino acids. Germline CDR1 is LGHDT and CDR2 is YNNKEL (reference sequence). DNA of the CDR3: TGTGCCAGCAGCCAAGGCATCGGTCTACCCAACTCTGGAAACACCATATATTTT. Protein product: CASSQGIGLPNSGNTIYF.

This clonotype was seen ten or more times. The chain joins TRBV2 to TRBJ1-1, with D perhaps matching TRBD1 (5 bases). The CDR3 runs to 15 residues. In germline, CDR1 is SNHLY, CDR2 FYNNEI. V lost 3 bases, J lost 4 bases, and 15 bases lay in between. The CDR3 sequence: CASSDPIGAGTEAFF. CDR3 nucleotides: TGTGCCAGCAGTGATCCTATAGGGGCGGGCACTGAAGCTTTCTTT.

The table lists this clonotype with many counts. The chain has TRBV7-9 and TRBJ1-5; D is unclear. The CDR3 consists of 13 residues. V was pared by 10 bases and J by 3 bases, with 13 bases between. Germline lookup yields CDR1 SEHNR and CDR2 FQNEAQ (reference sequence). CDR3 protein: CATGRNFNQPQHF. CDR3 nucleotides: TGTGCCACTGGGCGGAACTTCAATCAGCCCCAGCATTTT.